These 20 T cell receptor beta chains share one sample of origin, sequenced in a study of spatial heterogeneity in lung cancer. One entry per CDR3 protein results from TCRdb running MiXCR on the 5' RACE reads. The sample holds 2,000 to 2,500 distinct CDR3 sequences, around 58% seen once. Regarding time point: blood at routine non-recurrence follow-up after resection. Sample: PBMCs, taken at follow-up. The receptors here all came from a female donor with early-stage non-small cell lung cancer.

Notes on this clonotype: The library was prepared for alpha chains; this beta chain is a stray read, so its frequency means little. The rearrangement uses TRBV19 and TRBJ2-7; D gene unclear. Germline CDR1 and CDR2: LNHDA and SQIVND (reference sequence). Trimming left V 1 base short and J 2 bases short, with 12 bases between. CDR3 length: 15 residues. The CDR3 sequence: CASSIVGSKTYEQYF. In nucleotides, the CDR3 is TGTGCCAGTAGTATAGTGGGCAGCAAAACCTACGAGCAGTACTTC.

A remark on this clonotype: Little can be read into the size of this beta chain, an off-target read in a library designed for alpha chains. CDR3 sequence: CASSARRDSYEQYV. The CDR3 nucleotides are TGTGCCAGCAGCGCCCGACGGGACTCCTACGAGCAGTACGTC. The chain combines TRBV9 with TRBJ2-7; TRBD2 might be the D (5 bases). Between the trimmed V and J ends, which lost 3 bases and 0 bases, there was a span of 10 bases. Germline-derived CDR1 and CDR2 are SGDLS and YYNGEE. This CDR3 has 14 amino acids.

Details on this clonotype: This beta chain appears as a stray read in a library generated for alpha chains; its size is not informative. The chain employs TRBV4-2 and TRBJ2-1, with D maybe TRBD2 (5 bases). The CDR3 loop spans 15 amino acids. Germline values: CDR1 LGHNA, CDR2 YNFKEQ. V dropped 5 bases and J dropped 5 bases, with 16 bases sitting between them. The CDR3 region has the DNA TGTGCCAGCAGCGAAGTGGCTAGCAGCCACAATGAGCAGTTCTTC. Translating it yields CASSEVASSHNEQFF.

Note on this clonotype: This beta chain appears as a stray read in a library generated for alpha chains; its size is not informative. The chain joins TRBV7-9 to TRBJ2-7; D possibly corresponds to TRBD1 (5 bases). This CDR3 has 13 amino acids. Trimming cost V 2 bases and J 5 bases, with 10 bases left between them. CDR1 and CDR2 from the germline V gene are SEHNR and FQNEAQ (reference sequence). The CDR3 nucleotides read TGTGCCAGCAGCTTACGCAGGGTCGACGAGCAGTACTTC. It encodes CASSLRRVDEQYF.

As regards this clonotype: This beta chain represents an off-target read in a library built for alpha chains; its size is of limited meaning. This sequence joins TRBV7-9 and TRBJ2-1, with 9 positions matching TRBD2. Trimming at V came to 8 bases and at J to 9 bases, leaving 8 bases not matched to a gene. There are 13 residues in the CDR3. Germline V CDR1 and CDR2: SEHNR, FQNEAQ (reference sequence). Written as DNA, the CDR3 is TGTGCCAGCGCAGGCGGGAGGGCCGCTGAGCAGTTCTTC. Protein product: CASAGGRAAEQFF.

A remark on this clonotype: Because this beta chain is a stray read in a library intended to capture alpha chains, its abundance should not be given much weight. This chain connects TRBV3-1 to TRBJ2-5; D is perhaps TRBD2 (5 bases). Trimming shortened V by 2 bases and J by 2 bases, and 21 bases separated the two germline ends. The CDR3 loop spans 18 amino acids. Germline lookup yields CDR1 LGHDT and CDR2 YNNKEL (reference sequence). CDR3 protein: CASSQMVGSTKIQETQYF. The CDR3 DNA reads TGTGCCAGCAGCCAAATGGTGGGATCGACTAAGATTCAAGAGACCCAGTACTTC.

This clonotype was detected a few times. Because the library targeted alpha chains, this beta chain is an off-target read whose size means little. CDR3 bases: TGTGCCAGCAGTGGGTCTAGCCCCGAGACCCAGTACTTC. Encoded protein: CASSGSSPETQYF. The rearrangement joins TRBV2 to TRBJ2-5; a possible D gene is TRBD2 (5 bases). The germline gives CDR1 SNHLY, CDR2 FYNNEI. The CDR3 spans 13 residues. Trimming took 4 bases from V and 5 from J, leaving 11 bases between them.

Only a few counts were recorded for this clonotype. This beta chain is a stray read from a library made for alpha chains; its abundance is not meaningful. The V call is TRBV12-3 or TRBV12-4, the J call TRBJ2-1; D gene unclear. CDR3 length: 11 residues. V shed 2 bases and J shed 7 bases, with 3 bases lying between them. CDR3 residues: CASSLYNEQFF. The DNA of the CDR3 is TGTGCCAGCAGTTTATATAATGAGCAGTTCTTC.

This clonotype showed up just a few times. This beta chain is off target for a library built for alpha chains, so its abundance means little. The V gene is TRBV15, the J gene TRBJ2-1, with a tentative D call TRBD1 (6 bases). V lost 4 bases and J 2 bases, leaving 15 bases between the germline ends. Germline CDR1 reads LNHNV; CDR2 reads YYDKDF (reference sequence). CDR3 length equals 16 residues. CDR3 sequence reads: CATSIGGSFPYNEQFF. The CDR3 nucleotides are TGTGCCACCAGCATAGGGGGTTCTTTTCCCTACAATGAGCAGTTCTTC.

About this clonotype: At one end the junction does not follow the germline gene, possibly because of a read error. Because the library targeted alpha chains, this beta chain is an off-target read whose size means little. V is TRBV29-1 and J is TRBJ2-5, with TRBD2 as a possible D gene (6 bases). Per the germline V gene, CDR1 is SQVTM and CDR2 is ANQGSEA. This CDR3 region has 10 residues. This CDR3 is CSGTEETQYF. DNA of the CDR3: TGTAGCGGTACCGAAGAGACCCAGTACTTC. The variable domain in full, with the rest retrieved from reference TRBV29-1 and TRBJ2-5, is SAVISQKPSRDICQRGTSLTIQCQVDSQVTMMFWYRQQPGQSLTLIATANQGSEATYESGFVIDKFPISRPNLTFSTLTVSNMSPEDSSIYLCSGTEETQYFGPGTRLLVL.

This clonotype was seen more than once but under ten times. Since the library was made to target alpha chains, this beta chain is a stray read and its abundance is not meaningful. The rearrangement joins TRBV5-6 to TRBJ2-3; possibly TRBD1 for D (6 bases). Germline CDR1 and CDR2: SGHDT and YYEEEE. The CDR3 has 14 amino acids. The V and J ends lost 4 bases and 0 bases respectively, with 9 bases between them. The chain's CDR3 is CASSPTGSTDTQYF. In DNA, the CDR3 is TGTGCCAGCAGCCCGACAGGAAGCACAGATACGCAGTATTTT. Full variable domain (rest looked up from reference TRBV5-6 and TRBJ2-3): DAGVTQSPTHLIKTRGQQVTLRCSPKSGHDTVSWYQQALGQGPQFIFQYYEEEERQRGNFPDRFSGHQFPNYSSELNVNALLLGDSALYLCASSPTGSTDTQYFGPGTRLTVL.

Of note for this clonotype: The library was designed around alpha chains, so this beta chain is a stray read whose abundance carries little weight. The CDR3, as DNA: TGTGCCAGCACCCCAGGGTTCCAAGAGACCCAGTACTTC. This sequence encodes CASTPGFQETQYF. The chain is built from TRBV6-5 and TRBJ2-5; weak D call: TRBD1 (5 bases). This CDR3 is built from 13 residues. Trimming pared 7 bases from V and 1 base from J, leaving 10 bases between. The germline V gene has CDR1 MNHEY and CDR2 SVGAGI.

As regards this clonotype: For a library built for alpha chains, this beta chain is a stray read; little rests on its size. The CDR3 DNA sequence: TGTGCCAGCAGCTTGGCGGGGTGGACCTACGAGCAGTACTTC. Encoded protein: CASSLAGWTYEQYF. V gene TRBV7-3 combines with J gene TRBJ2-7; D might be TRBD2 (6 bases). CDR1 SGHTA and CDR2 FQGTGA come from the germline V gene. Trimming took 3 bases from V and 2 from J, leaving 11 bases between them. The CDR3 totals 14 residues.

About this clonotype itself: Since the library was made to target alpha chains, this beta chain is a stray read and its abundance is not meaningful. The chain links TRBV29-1 to TRBJ1-2, with D hard to call. The germline V gene has CDR1 SQVTM and CDR2 ANQGSEA. This CDR3 region has 12 residues. V shed 3 bases and J shed 6 bases, with 11 bases lying between them. The CDR3 region has the DNA TGCAGCGTTGACTGGCAGGAGCATGGCTACACCTTC. Translation: CSVDWQEHGYTF.

This clonotype has a handful of counts. A library prepared for alpha chains yielded this beta chain as an off-target read; its size is of little meaning. This CDR3 reads CSASRLSEQFF. The CDR3 nucleotides are TGCAGTGCTAGTAGGCTTTCTGAGCAGTTCTTC. The chain uses TRBV20-1 and TRBJ2-1; D gene ambiguous. Trimming left V 3 bases short and J 9 bases short, with 9 bases between. Germline loops: CDR1 DFQATT, CDR2 SNEGSKA (reference sequence). This CDR3 comprises 11 residues.

This clonotype was seen a handful of times. For a library built for alpha chains, this beta chain is a stray read; little rests on its size. This chain links TRBV29-1 with TRBJ2-7; the match to TRBD1 covers 10 bases. CDR3 size: 13 residues. V lost 8 bases to trimming and J lost 5 bases; unmatched junction nucleotides: 9. Looked up from germline, CDR1 is SQVTM and CDR2 is ANQGSEA. CDR3 sequence: CSTTLTGGNEQYF. Written as DNA, the CDR3 is TGCAGCACGACCTTGACAGGGGGCAACGAGCAGTACTTC.

Worth noting for this clonotype: This beta chain lies outside the target of a library built for alpha chains; its clone size means little. The chain joins TRBV5-1 to TRBJ2-5; D uncertain. Germline CDR1 and CDR2: SGHRS and YFSETQ. This CDR3 is 15 amino acids long. V lost 0 bases and J lost 3, with 12 bases in between. CDR3 nucleotides: TGCGCCAGCAGCTTGGAGGCGTCCAAAGAAGAGACCCAGTACTTC. It specifies CASSLEASKEETQYF.

Comments on this clonotype: With the library built for alpha chains, this beta chain is off target and its frequency is not meaningful. The chain recombines TRBV5-5 with TRBJ2-3; TRBD2 is a possible D gene (6 bases). Deletions cut 0 bases from V and 2 bases from J, with 10 bases between. The length of the CDR3 is 15 residues. From germline, CDR1 is SGHKS and CDR2 YYEKEE (reference sequence). CDR3 nucleotides: TGTGCCAGCAGCTTGGGTGGAGGGGCCACAGATACGCAGTATTTT. Amino acid sequence: CASSLGGGATDTQYF.

Comments on this clonotype: This beta chain came through as a stray read in a library set up for alpha chains, and its size says little. This rearrangement joins TRBV3-1 to TRBJ1-2; no reliable D call. Per germline, CDR1 LGHDT and CDR2 YNNKEL (reference sequence). CDR3 length: 14 amino acids. Between the trimmed V and J ends, which lost 0 bases and 2 bases, there was a span of 7 bases. The CDR3 is CASSQEMENYGYTF. The CDR3 nucleotides read TGTGCCAGCAGCCAAGAAATGGAGAACTATGGCTACACCTTC.

In this sample, this clonotype turned up a few times. This beta chain represents an off-target read in a library built for alpha chains; its size is of limited meaning. The V gene is TRBV27, the J gene TRBJ2-3, with 9 bases fitting TRBD1. J lost 2 bases, V lost 6 bases, and 3 bases had no gene match. Germline V gene lookup returns CDR1 MNHEY and CDR2 SMNVEV (reference sequence). The CDR3 runs to 14 residues. CDR3 sequence reads: CASSRTGVTDTQYF. CDR3 nucleotides: TGTGCCAGCAGCAGGACAGGGGTCACAGATACGCAGTATTTT.